The clone carrying this T cell receptor (beta chain) was picked up a small number of times. These data belong to a study of blood T cell repertoires in COVID-19. Background on the study: T cells, B-cell-depleted T cells, or PBMCs provided the cDNA or gDNA that served as material.

In germline, CDR1 is MNHNY, CDR2 SVGAGI (reference sequence). The V gene end was trimmed by 5 bases and the J gene end by 2 bases; junction bases not matched to a gene: 7. This CDR3 comprises 15 residues. Study processing details: By means of reference gene primer amplification, nucleated cell counts were estimated. Assay: immunoSEQ multiplex PCR; the TCRdb copy retains only in-frame clones and omits some. The DNA gave D and trimming, while V, J and clone size come from that table. The sample consists of around 270,000 clones, 80% to 85% of them appearing once. Patients from Seattle were sampled longitudinally, starting during active infection.

The rearrangement uses TRBV6-6 and TRBJ2-7, with 9 nucleotides matching TRBD1. Sequenced sample: peripheral blood. The receptor's source is a person between 70 and 80 years old with COVID-19, enrolled during active disease. The DNA of the CDR3 is TGTGCCAGCAGTAACCGGGACAGGGCTACCTACGAGCAGTACTTC. It codes for CASSNRDRATYEQYF.